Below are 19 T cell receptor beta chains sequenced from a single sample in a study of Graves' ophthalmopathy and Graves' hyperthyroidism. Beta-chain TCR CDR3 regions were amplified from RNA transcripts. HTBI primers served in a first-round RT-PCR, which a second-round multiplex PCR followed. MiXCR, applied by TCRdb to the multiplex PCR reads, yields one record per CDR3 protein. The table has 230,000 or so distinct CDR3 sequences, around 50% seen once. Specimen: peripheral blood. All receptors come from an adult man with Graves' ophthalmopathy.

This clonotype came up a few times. The CDR3 coding sequence is TGTGCCAGTAGTCTCCTAACCGGGACAGGTAGCAATCAGCCCCAGCATTTT. Its translation: CASSLLTGTGSNQPQHF. The rearrangement uses TRBV19 and TRBJ1-5, with 8 bases lining up with TRBD1. With 5 bases clipped from V and 0 bases from J, the junction kept 9 bases outside the gene matches. Germline lookup yields CDR1 LNHDA and CDR2 SQIVND (reference sequence). The CDR3 is 17 amino acids.

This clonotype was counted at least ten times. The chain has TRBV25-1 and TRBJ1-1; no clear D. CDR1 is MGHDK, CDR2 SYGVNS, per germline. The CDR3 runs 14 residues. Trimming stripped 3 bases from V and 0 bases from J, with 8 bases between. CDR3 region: CASSDEVLNTEAFF. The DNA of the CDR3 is TGTGCCAGCAGTGATGAGGTATTGAACACTGAAGCTTTCTTT. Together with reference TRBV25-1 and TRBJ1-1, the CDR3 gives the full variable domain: EADIYQTPRYLVIGTGKKITLECSQTMGHDKMYWYQQDPGMELHLIHYSYGVNSTEKGDLSSESTVSRIRTEHFPLTLESARPSHTSQYLCASSDEVLNTEAFFGQGTRLTVV.

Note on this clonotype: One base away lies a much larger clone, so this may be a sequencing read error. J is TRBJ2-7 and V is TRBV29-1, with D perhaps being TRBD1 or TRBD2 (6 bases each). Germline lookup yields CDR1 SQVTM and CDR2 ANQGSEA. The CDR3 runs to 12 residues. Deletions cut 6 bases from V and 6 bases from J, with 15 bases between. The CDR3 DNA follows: TGCAGCGTCCCAAAGGGGGGCGGCGAGCAGTACTTC. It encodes CSVPKGGGEQYF.

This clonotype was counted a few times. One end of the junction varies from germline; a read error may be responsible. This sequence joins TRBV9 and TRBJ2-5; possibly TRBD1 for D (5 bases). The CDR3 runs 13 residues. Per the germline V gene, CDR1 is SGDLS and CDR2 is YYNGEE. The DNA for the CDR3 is TGTGCCAGCAGCGTGGAAGGGGCAGAGACCCAGCACTTC. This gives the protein CASSVEGAETQHF.

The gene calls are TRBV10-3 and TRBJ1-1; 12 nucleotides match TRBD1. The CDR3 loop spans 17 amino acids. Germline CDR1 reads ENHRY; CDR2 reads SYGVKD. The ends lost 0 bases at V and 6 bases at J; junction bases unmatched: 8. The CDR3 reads CAISESGQGAPKSEAFF. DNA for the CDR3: TGTGCCATCAGTGAGTCGGGACAGGGGGCTCCCAAATCTGAAGCTTTCTTT.

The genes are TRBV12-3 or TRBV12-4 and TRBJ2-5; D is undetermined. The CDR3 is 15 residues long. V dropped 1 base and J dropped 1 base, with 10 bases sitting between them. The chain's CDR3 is CASSLEVGSQETQYF. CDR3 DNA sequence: TGTGCCAGCAGTTTAGAGGTGGGCTCCCAAGAGACCCAGTACTTC.

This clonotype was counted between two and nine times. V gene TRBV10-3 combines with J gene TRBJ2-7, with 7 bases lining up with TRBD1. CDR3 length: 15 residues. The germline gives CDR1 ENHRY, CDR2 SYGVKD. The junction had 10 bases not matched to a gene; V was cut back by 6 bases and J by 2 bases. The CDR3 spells CAISIQGKIPYEQYF. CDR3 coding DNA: TGTGCCATCAGCATACAGGGGAAGATCCCCTACGAGCAGTACTTC.

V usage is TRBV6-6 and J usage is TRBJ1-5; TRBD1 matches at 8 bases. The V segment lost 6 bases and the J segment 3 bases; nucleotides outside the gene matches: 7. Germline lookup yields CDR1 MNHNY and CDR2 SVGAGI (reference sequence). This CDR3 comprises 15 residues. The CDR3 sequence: CASSGQGAYNQPQHF. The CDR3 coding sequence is TGTGCCAGCAGCGGGCAGGGGGCCTACAATCAGCCCCAGCATTTT.

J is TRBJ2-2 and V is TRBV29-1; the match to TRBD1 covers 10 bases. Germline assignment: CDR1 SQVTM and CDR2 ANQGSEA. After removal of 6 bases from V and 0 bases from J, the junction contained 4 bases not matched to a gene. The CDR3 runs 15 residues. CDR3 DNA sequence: TGCAGCGTCGTCGGGACAGGGGCGAACACCGGGGAGCTGTTTTTT. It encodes CSVVGTGANTGELFF.

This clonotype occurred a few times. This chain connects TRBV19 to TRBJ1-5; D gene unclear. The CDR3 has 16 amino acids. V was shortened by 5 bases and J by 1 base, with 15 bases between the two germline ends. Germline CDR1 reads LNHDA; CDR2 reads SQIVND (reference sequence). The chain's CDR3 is CASSSSGAASNQPQHF. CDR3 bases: TGTGCCAGTAGTTCGTCGGGTGCCGCAAGCAATCAGCCCCAGCATTTT.

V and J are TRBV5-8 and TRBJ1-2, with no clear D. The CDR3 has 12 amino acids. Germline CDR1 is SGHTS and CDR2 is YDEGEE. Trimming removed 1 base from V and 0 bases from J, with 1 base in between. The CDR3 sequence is CASSLTNYGYTF. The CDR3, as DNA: TGTGCCAGCAGCTTGACTAACTATGGCTACACCTTC.

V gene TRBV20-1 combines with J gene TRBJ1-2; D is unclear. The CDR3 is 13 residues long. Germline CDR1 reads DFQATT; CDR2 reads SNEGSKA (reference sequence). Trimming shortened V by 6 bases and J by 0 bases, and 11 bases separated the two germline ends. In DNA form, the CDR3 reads TGCAGTGCCACCTCCGATACTAACTATGGCTACACCTTC. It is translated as CSATSDTNYGYTF.

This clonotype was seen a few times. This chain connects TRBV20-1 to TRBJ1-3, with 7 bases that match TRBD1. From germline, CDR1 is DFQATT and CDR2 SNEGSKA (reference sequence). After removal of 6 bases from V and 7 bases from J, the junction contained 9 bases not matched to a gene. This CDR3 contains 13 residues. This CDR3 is CSASGDSTNTIYF. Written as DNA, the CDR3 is TGCAGTGCGAGCGGGGACAGCACGAACACCATATATTTT.

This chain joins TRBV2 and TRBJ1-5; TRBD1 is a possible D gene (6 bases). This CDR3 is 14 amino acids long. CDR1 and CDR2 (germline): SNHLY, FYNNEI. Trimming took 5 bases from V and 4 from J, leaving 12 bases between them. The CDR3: CASSLTGNNQPQHF. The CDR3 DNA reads TGTGCCAGCAGTTTGACAGGCAATAATCAGCCCCAGCATTTT. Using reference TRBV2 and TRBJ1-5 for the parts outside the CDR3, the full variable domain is EPEVTQTPSHQVTQMGQEVILRCVPISNHLYFYWYRQILGQKVEFLVSFYNNEISEKSEIFDDQFSVERPDGSNFTLKIRSTKLEDSAMYFCASSLTGNNQPQHFGDGTRLSIL.

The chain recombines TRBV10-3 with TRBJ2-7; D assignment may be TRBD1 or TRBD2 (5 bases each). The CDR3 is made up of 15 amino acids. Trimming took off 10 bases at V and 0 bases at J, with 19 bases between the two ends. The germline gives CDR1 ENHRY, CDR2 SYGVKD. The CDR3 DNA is TGTGCCAGCACCTCCGGGACCAGCGTCTCCTACGAGCAGTACTTC. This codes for CASTSGTSVSYEQYF.

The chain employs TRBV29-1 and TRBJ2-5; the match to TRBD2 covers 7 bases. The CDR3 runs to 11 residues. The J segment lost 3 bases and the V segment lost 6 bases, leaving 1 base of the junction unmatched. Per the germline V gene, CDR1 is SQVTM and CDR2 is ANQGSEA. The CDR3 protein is CSVSGEETQYF. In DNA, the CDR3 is TGCAGCGTAAGCGGGGAAGAGACCCAGTACTTC.

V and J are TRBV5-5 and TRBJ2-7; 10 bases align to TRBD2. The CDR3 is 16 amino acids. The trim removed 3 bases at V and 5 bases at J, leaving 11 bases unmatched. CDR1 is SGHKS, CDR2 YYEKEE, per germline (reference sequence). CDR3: CASSSHRRLAGDEQYF. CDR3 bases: TGTGCCAGCAGCTCACATCGGAGGCTAGCGGGAGACGAGCAGTACTTC.

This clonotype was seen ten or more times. CDR3: CSVDSGANVLTF. The DNA of the CDR3 is TGCAGCGTTGACTCTGGGGCCAACGTCCTGACTTTC. V usage is TRBV29-1 and J usage is TRBJ2-6; D unclear. The CDR3 has 12 amino acids. V lost 3 bases to trimming and J lost 0 bases, with 0 bases between them. Germline loops: CDR1 SQVTM, CDR2 ANQGSEA.

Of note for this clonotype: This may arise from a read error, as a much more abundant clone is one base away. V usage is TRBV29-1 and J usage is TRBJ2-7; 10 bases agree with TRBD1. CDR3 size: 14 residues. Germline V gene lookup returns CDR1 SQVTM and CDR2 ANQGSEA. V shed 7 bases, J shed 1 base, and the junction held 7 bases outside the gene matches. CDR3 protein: CSARSGQGSYEQYF. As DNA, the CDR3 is TGCAGCGCTCGTTCGGGACAGGGGTCCTACGAGCAGTACTTC.